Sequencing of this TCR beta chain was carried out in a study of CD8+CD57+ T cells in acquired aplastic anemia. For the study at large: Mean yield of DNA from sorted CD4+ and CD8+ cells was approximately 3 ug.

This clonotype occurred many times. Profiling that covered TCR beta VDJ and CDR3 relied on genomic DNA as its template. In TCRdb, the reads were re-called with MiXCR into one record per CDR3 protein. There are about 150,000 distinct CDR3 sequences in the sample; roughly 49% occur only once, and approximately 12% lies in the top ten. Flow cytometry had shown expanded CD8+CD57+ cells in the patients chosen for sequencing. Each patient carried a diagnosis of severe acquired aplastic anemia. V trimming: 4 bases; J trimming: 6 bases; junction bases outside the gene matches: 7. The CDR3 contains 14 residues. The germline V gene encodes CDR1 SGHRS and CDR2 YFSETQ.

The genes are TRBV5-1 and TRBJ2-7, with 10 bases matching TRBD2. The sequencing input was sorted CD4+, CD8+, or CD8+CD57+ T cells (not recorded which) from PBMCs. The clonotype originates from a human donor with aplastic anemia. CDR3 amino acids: CASSQRGGPGEQYF. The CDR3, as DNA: TGCGCCAGCAGCCAGCGGGGGGGACCGGGCGAGCAGTACTTC. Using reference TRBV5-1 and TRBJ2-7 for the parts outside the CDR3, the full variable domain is KAGVTQTPRYLIKTRGQQVTLSCSPISGHRSVSWYQQTPGQGLQFLFEYFSETQRNKGNFPGRFSGRQFSNSRSEMNVSTLELGDSALYLCASSQRGGPGEQYFGPGTRLTVT.